Presented here are 19 T cell receptor beta chains from one specimen sequenced in a study of blood T cells in healthy people across ages. For the second PCR, which ran for about 6 to 11 cycles, a sample-barcoded 5' primer and a J-beta primer mix were used. MiXCR was run by TCRdb on the 5' RACE reads, yielding one entry per CDR3 protein. The repertoire includes 1 million to 1.2 million distinct CDR3 sequences, less than 45% of them detected once, and roughly 13% sits in the top ten. The sequenced material came from blood. These receptors were collected from a man aged 18 to 29 in good health.

This chain uses TRBV27 with TRBJ2-1, with 8 bases aligning to TRBD1. Trimming at V came to 5 bases and at J to 5 bases, leaving 2 bases not matched to a gene. Germline CDR1 and CDR2: MNHEY and SMNVEV (reference sequence). The CDR3 spans 13 residues. CDR3 sequence reads: CASSDRGDNEQFF. For the CDR3, the DNA is TGTGCCAGCAGTGACAGGGGTGACAATGAGCAGTTCTTC.

The chain uses TRBV9 and TRBJ1-1, with a possible D match to TRBD1 (5 bases). Trimming stripped 4 bases from V and 6 bases from J, with 19 bases between. The CDR3 has 15 amino acids. Germline CDR1 SGDLS, CDR2 YYNGEE. CDR3 bases: TGTGCCAGCAGCCGAGATCCGGGGGGAATCGCTGAAGCTTTCTTT. This gives the protein CASSRDPGGIAEAFF.

CDR3 sequence reads: CASSATRDTQYF. The CDR3 region has the DNA TGTGCCAGCAGCGCGACCAGAGATACGCAGTATTTT. This sequence joins TRBV9 and TRBJ2-3; no clear D gene. With 3 bases removed from V and 5 bases from J, the gap between germline ends came to 7 bases. The CDR3 has 12 residues. Germline V gene sequence: CDR1 SGDLS, CDR2 YYNGEE.

The genes are TRBV12-3 or TRBV12-4 and TRBJ2-3, with 12 positions matching TRBD1. J was trimmed by 6 bases and V by 5 bases; bases with no gene match: 9. This CDR3 contains 16 residues. This CDR3 is CASSVRDRGLWDTQYF. For the CDR3, the DNA is TGTGCCAGCAGTGTCCGGGACAGGGGGCTATGGGATACGCAGTATTTT.

The chain has TRBV20-1 and TRBJ1-1; perhaps TRBD1 as D (5 bases). This CDR3 spans 13 amino acids. Trimming removed 7 bases from V and 3 bases from J, with 15 bases in between. The germline V gene has CDR1 DFQATT and CDR2 SNEGSKA (reference sequence). CDR3 residues: CSVRFVGDTEAFF. For the CDR3, the DNA is TGCAGTGTACGGTTTGTAGGGGACACTGAAGCTTTCTTT.

This clonotype was counted a few times. The chain links TRBV29-1 to TRBJ1-2; 9 bases match TRBD1. With V trimmed by 2 bases and J by 8 bases, 3 bases remained unmatched. The CDR3 is 12 amino acids. CDR1 is SQVTM and CDR2 is ANQGSEA in the germline V gene. The CDR3 sequence: CSVERDRAGYTF. CDR3 DNA: TGCAGCGTTGAAAGGGACAGGGCCGGCTACACCTTC.

This sequence joins TRBV12-3 or TRBV12-4 and TRBJ2-1, with 10 bases identical to TRBD1. The trim removed 4 bases at V and 9 bases at J, leaving 9 bases unmatched. The length of the CDR3 is 15 residues. CDR3 in amino acids: CASSWGQGKVTEQFF. The CDR3, as DNA: TGTGCCAGCAGTTGGGGACAGGGGAAGGTAACTGAGCAGTTCTTC.

V gene TRBV9 combines with J gene TRBJ1-5, with D unresolved. V lost 1 base and J 5 bases, leaving 4 bases between the germline ends. CDR3 length: 12 amino acids. Germline loops: CDR1 SGDLS, CDR2 YYNGEE. The CDR3 coding sequence is TGTGCCAGCAGCGTATTCGATCAGCCCCAGCATTTT. It is translated as CASSVFDQPQHF.

Remarks on this clonotype: Given a much more abundant clone one base away, this may be a read error. The CDR3 sequence: CAISESIANGHTF. The CDR3 nucleotides read TGTGCCATCAGTGAGTCCATCGCCAATGGCCACACCTTC. The genes are TRBV10-3 and TRBJ1-2; D call uncertain. This CDR3 contains 13 residues. The germline gives CDR1 ENHRY, CDR2 SYGVKD.

The CDR3 loop reads CASSIPRAGADTQYF. The CDR3 DNA reads as TGTGCCAGCAGCATTCCAAGGGCAGGGGCGGATACGCAGTATTTT. The chain recombines TRBV12-3 or TRBV12-4 with TRBJ2-3; possibly TRBD1 for D (6 bases). Trimming shortened V by 6 bases and J by 6 bases, and 19 bases separated the two germline ends. The CDR3 runs to 15 residues.

This chain links TRBV20-1 with TRBJ1-2; 9 nucleotides agree with TRBD1. The V gene end was trimmed by 2 bases and the J gene end by 5 bases; junction bases not matched to a gene: 9. The length of the CDR3 is 15 residues. Germline V gene data show CDR1 as DFQATT and CDR2 as SNEGSKA (reference sequence). CDR3 DNA sequence: TGCAGTGCTAGACCATATAGAGGGACAGGGTATGGCTACACCTTC. It codes for CSARPYRGTGYGYTF.

CDR3 sequence: CANSRRGLVDTGELFF. The CDR3 DNA follows: TGTGCCAACAGCCGCAGGGGGCTAGTCGACACCGGGGAGCTGTTTTTT. The chain joins TRBV12-3 or TRBV12-4 to TRBJ2-2, with 8 bases lining up with TRBD1. After removal of 10 bases from V and 3 bases from J, the junction contained 13 bases not matched to a gene. CDR3 length equals 16 residues.

A note on this clonotype: An end of the junction differs from the germline gene, which may be a read error. The chain joins TRBV20-1 to TRBJ1-1; possible D gene TRBD1, 5 bases. The V gene's germline CDR1 is DFQATT and CDR2 SNEGSKA (reference sequence). This CDR3 has 18 residues. This chain's CDR3 is CSAREGVIQEGPPRETFF. CDR3 in DNA: TGCAGTGCTAGAGAGGGCGTTATCCAAGAGGGACCGCCTCGTGAAACTTTCTTT.

The rearrangement links TRBV20-1 to TRBJ2-1, with D unresolved. The CDR3 has 11 residues. The germline V and J ends were trimmed by 6 bases and 12 bases, with 15 bases remaining between them. Germline CDR1 and CDR2: DFQATT and SNEGSKA (reference sequence). CDR3 nucleotide sequence: TGCAGTGCCCGACCTGTCGATGGGCAGTTCTTC. Translated, it gives CSARPVDGQFF.

The rearrangement joins TRBV20-1 to TRBJ1-2, with TRBD1 matching over 11 bases. J gave up 4 bases and V 3 bases, and 4 bases lay outside the gene matches. The CDR3 has 14 residues. CDR1 is DFQATT, CDR2 SNEGSKA, per germline (reference sequence). The CDR3 nucleotides read TGCAGTGCTAGCTCCGGACAGGGGGCCTATGGCTACACCTTC. Its protein is CSASSGQGAYGYTF.

J is TRBJ1-6 and V is TRBV7-9; D is uncertain. The length of the CDR3 is 15 residues. Germline V gene sequence: CDR1 SEHNR, CDR2 FQNEAQ (reference sequence). Trimming left V 4 bases short and J 7 bases short, with 14 bases between. Here the CDR3 reads CASSSLRHGNSPLHF. CDR3 DNA sequence: TGTGCCAGCAGCTCGTTGAGACACGGGAATTCACCCCTCCACTTT.

This chain connects TRBV5-1 to TRBJ2-1, with 8 nucleotides matching TRBD1. V shed 3 bases and J 9 bases; nucleotides not matched to a gene: 14. The CDR3 totals 16 residues. The germline V gene has CDR1 SGHRS and CDR2 YFSETQ. CDR3 sequence reads: CASSSTTGQGSREQFF. CDR3 nucleotide sequence: TGCGCCAGCAGCTCAACTACCGGACAGGGTAGTCGTGAGCAGTTCTTC. Using reference TRBV5-1 and TRBJ2-1 for the parts outside the CDR3, the full variable domain is KAGVTQTPRYLIKTRGQQVTLSCSPISGHRSVSWYQQTPGQGLQFLFEYFSETQRNKGNFPGRFSGRQFSNSRSEMNVSTLELGDSALYLCASSSTTGQGSREQFFGPGTRLTVL.

This clonotype showed up just a few times. The chain employs TRBV9 and TRBJ2-1; D is uncertain. Trimming pared 2 bases from V and 12 bases from J, leaving 12 bases between. The length of the CDR3 is 12 residues. Germline CDR1 reads SGDLS; CDR2 reads YYNGEE. CDR3: CASSVDNHRQFF. In DNA form, the CDR3 reads TGTGCCAGCAGCGTCGACAATCATAGGCAGTTCTTC.

The rearrangement joins TRBV9 to TRBJ2-1; D unclear. This CDR3 spans 11 amino acids. In germline, CDR1 is SGDLS, CDR2 YYNGEE. Trimming left V 7 bases short and J 4 bases short, with 6 bases between. The CDR3 DNA reads TGTGCCAGCGGCGCTTACAATGAGCAGTTCTTC. It translates to CASGAYNEQFF.